This TCR beta chain was sequenced in a study of prognosis after radiotherapy for stage I lung cancer. For the study at large: Radiotherapy: SBRT, 3 to 5 fractions, biologically effective dose at least 100 Gy.

CDR3 length equals 16 residues. Looked up from germline, CDR1 is MNHNS and CDR2 is SASEGT. With regard to this clonotype: The junction shows a germline mismatch at one end, possibly a read error.

From genomic DNA, two-round multiplex PCR was used to amplify TCR beta CDR3. TRBV and TRBJ genes each had their own specific primers in first-round PCR. MiXCR, applied by TCRdb to the multiplex PCR reads, yields one record per CDR3 protein. The sample lists some 13,000 distinct CDR3 sequences; about 51% were seen once. The sequence was collected from a donor aged 50 or older with non-small cell lung cancer. This specimen consisted of PBMCs, obtained before or after stereotactic body radiation therapy (not recorded which). The V and J genes are TRBV6-1 and TRBJ2-7, with D possibly matching TRBD1 (5 bases). Written as DNA, the CDR3 is TGTGCCAGCACTACCCCAGGGTGGGGTCTCTCCTACGATCAGTACTTC. It specifies CASTTPGWGLSYDQYF.